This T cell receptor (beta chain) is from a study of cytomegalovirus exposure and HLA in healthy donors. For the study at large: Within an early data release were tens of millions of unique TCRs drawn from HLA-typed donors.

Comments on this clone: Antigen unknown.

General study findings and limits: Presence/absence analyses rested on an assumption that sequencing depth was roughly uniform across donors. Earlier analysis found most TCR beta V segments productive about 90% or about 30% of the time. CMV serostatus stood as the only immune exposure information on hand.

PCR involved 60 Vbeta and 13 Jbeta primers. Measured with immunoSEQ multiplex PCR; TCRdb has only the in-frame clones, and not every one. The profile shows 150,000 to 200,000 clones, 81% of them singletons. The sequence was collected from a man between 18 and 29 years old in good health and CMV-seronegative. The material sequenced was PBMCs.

The DNA for the CDR3 is TGTGCCAGCAGCCCGACGACTAGCGGGGGGCTTTGCGAGCAGTACTTC. Its translation is CASSPTTSGGLCEQYF. This sequence joins TRBV7-2 and TRBJ2-7, with 13 bases matching TRBD2. In germline, CDR1 is SGHTA, CDR2 FQGNSA. This CDR3 is built from 16 residues. V gave up 5 bases and J gave up 6 bases; unmatched junction bases: 10.